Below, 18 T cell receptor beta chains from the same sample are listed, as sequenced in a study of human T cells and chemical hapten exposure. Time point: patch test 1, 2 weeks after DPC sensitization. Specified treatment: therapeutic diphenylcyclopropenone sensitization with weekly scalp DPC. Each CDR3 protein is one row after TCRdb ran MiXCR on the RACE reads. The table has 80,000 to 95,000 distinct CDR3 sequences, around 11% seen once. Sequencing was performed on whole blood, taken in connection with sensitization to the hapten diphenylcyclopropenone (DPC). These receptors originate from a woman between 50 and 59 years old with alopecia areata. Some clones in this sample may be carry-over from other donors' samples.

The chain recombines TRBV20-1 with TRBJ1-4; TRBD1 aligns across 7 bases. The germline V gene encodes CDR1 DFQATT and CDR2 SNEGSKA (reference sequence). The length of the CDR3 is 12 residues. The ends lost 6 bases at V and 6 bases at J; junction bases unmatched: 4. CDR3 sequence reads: CSAGGADEKLFF. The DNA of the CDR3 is TGCAGTGCAGGGGGCGCGGATGAAAAACTGTTTTTT.

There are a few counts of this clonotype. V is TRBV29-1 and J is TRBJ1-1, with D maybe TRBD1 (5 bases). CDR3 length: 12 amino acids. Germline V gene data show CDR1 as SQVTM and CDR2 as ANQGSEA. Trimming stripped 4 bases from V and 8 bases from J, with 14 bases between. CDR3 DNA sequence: TGCAGCGTTGGGGACGTGCGGAGAGAAGCTTTCTTT. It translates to CSVGDVRREAFF.

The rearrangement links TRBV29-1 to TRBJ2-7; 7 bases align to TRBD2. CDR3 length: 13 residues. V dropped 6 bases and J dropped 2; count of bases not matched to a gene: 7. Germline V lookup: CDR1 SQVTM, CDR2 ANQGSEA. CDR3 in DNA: TGCAGCGTGGGGGGGACGTTCACCTACGAGCAGTACTTC. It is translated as CSVGGTFTYEQYF.

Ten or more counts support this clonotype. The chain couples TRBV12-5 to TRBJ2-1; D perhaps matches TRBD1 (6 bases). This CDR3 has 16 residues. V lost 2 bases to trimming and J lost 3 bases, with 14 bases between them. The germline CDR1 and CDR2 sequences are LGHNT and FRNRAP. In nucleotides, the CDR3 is TGTGCTAGTGGTTTGTTTACAGGGACGGGCTACAATGAGCAGTTCTTC. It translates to CASGLFTGTGYNEQFF.

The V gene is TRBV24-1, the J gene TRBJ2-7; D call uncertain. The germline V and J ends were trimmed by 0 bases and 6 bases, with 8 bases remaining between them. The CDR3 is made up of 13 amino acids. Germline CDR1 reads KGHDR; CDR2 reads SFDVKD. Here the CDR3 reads CATSDLHSSEQYF. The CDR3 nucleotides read TGTGCCACCAGTGATTTGCACTCCAGCGAGCAGTACTTC.

The CDR3 nucleotides are TGTGCCAGCAGCTGGACGGACAGGGGGCTTTTCGGCTCTGGGGCCAACGTCCTGACTTTC. It yields the protein CASSWTDRGLFGSGANVLTF. This chain connects TRBV5-4 to TRBJ2-6; 11 bases agree with TRBD1. The germline V gene encodes CDR1 SGHNT and CDR2 YYREEE (reference sequence). The CDR3 totals 20 residues. J lost 0 bases, V lost 3 bases, and 11 bases had no gene match.

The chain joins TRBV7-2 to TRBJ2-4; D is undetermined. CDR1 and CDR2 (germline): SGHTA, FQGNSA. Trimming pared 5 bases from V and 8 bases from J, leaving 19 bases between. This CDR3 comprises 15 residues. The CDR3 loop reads CASSTQTTTMYIQYF. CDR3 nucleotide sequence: TGTGCCAGCAGCACCCAGACCACCACCATGTACATTCAGTACTTC.

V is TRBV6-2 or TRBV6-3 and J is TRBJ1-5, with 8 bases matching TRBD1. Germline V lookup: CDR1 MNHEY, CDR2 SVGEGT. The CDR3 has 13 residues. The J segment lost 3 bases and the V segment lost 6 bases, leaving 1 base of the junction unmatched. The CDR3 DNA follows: TGTGCCAGCAGGGGACAGGACAATCAGCCCCAGCATTTT. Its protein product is CASRGQDNQPQHF.

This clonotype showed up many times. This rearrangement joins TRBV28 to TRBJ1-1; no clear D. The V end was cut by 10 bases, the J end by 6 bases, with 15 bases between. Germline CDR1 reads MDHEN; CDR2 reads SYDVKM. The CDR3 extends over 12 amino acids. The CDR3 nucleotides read TGTGCCACCTTCCCCCCGGGCGCTGAAGCTTTCTTT. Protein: CATFPPGAEAFF.

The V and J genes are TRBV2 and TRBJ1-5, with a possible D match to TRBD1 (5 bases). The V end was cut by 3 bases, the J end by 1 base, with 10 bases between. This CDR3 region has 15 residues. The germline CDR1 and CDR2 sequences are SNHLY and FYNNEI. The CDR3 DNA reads TGTGCCAGCAGTGAGGGCAGGGCGAGCAATCAGCCCCAGCATTTT. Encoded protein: CASSEGRASNQPQHF. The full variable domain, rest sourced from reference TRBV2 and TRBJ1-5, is EPEVTQTPSHQVTQMGQEVILRCVPISNHLYFYWYRQILGQKVEFLVSFYNNEISEKSEIFDDQFSVERPDGSNFTLKIRSTKLEDSAMYFCASSEGRASNQPQHFGDGTRLSIL.

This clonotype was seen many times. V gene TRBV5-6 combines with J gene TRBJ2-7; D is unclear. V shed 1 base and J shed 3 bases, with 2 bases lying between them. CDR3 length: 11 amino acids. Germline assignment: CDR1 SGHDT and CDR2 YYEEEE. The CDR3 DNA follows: TGTGCCAGCAGCTTGAACTACGAGCAGTACTTC. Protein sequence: CASSLNYEQYF.

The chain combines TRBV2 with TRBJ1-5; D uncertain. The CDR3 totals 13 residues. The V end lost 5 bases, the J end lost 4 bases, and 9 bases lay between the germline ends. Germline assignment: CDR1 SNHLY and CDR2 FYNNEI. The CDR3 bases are TGTGCCAGCAGTTGGGAGCAAAATCAGCCCCAGCATTTT. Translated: CASSWEQNQPQHF.

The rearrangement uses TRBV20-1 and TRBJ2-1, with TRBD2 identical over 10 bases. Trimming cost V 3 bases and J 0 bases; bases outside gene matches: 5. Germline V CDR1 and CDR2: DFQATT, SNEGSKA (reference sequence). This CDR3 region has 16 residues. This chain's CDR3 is CSASASGSASYNEQFF. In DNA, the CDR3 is TGCAGTGCTAGTGCTAGCGGGAGTGCCTCCTACAATGAGCAGTTCTTC.

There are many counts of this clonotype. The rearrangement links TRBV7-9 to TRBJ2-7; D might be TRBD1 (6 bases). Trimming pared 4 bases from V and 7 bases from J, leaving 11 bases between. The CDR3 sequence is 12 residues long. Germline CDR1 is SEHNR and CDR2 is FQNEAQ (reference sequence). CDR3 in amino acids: CASSYQTGEQYF. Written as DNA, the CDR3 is TGTGCCAGCAGCTATCAGACAGGAGAGCAGTACTTC. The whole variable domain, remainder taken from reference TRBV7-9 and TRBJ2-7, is DTGVSQNPRHKITKRGQNVTFRCDPISEHNRLYWYRQTLGQGPEFLTYFQNEAQLEKSRLLSDRFSAERPKGSFSTLEIQRTEQGDSAMYLCASSYQTGEQYFGPGTRLTVT.

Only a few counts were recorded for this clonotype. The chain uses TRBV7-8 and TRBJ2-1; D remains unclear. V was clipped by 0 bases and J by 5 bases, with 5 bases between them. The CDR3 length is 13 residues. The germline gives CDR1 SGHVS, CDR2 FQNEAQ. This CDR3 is CASSLALNNEQFF. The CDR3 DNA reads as TGTGCCAGCAGCTTAGCTCTAAACAATGAGCAGTTCTTC.

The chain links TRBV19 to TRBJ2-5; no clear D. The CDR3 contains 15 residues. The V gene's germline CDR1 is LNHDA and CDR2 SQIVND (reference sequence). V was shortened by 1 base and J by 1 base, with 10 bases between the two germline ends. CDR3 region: CASSIADGIQETQYF. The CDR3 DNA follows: TGTGCCAGTAGTATAGCCGACGGAATCCAAGAGACCCAGTACTTC.

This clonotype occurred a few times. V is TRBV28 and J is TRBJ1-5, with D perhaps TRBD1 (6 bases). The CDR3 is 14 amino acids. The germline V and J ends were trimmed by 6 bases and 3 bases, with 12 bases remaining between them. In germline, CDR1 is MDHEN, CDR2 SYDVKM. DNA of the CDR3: TGTGCCAGCAGAGGGGGGCAGGTCAATCAGCCCCAGCATTTT. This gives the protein CASRGGQVNQPQHF.

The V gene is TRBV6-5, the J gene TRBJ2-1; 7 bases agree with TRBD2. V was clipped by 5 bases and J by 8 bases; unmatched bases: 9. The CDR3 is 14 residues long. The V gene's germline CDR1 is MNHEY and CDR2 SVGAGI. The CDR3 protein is CASSVREVIDEQFF. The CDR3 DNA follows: TGTGCCAGCAGTGTCCGGGAGGTGATCGATGAGCAGTTCTTC.